This TCR beta chain stems from a study of neurological immune-mediated disorders. With 10-nucleotide random UMIs, 5'RACE was used to make the cDNA. TCRdb itself ran the 5' RACE reads through MiXCR, one entry per CDR3 protein. The repertoire consists of about 58,000 distinct CDR3 sequences, with 3% to 4% occurring once and the leading ten covering 6% to 8%. This clonotype came up many times. Its antigen is still unknown. General study points: Among 34 multiple sclerosis patients, phylogenetic grouping put the repertoires of 18 into a single related-CDR3 cluster, a possible signature. HTLV-1-associated myelopathy ranked highest for TCR clonal expansion and multiple sclerosis lowest, beneath healthy controls.

The unsorted libraries originated from 2 million PBMCs kept at -80 C. The CDR3 has 15 residues. Germline loops: CDR1 MDHEN, CDR2 SYDVKM. Trimming pared 7 bases from V and 6 bases from J, leaving 22 bases between. The source of this sequence is a woman aged 55-70 years with multiple sclerosis. The V and J genes are TRBV28 and TRBJ2-7; D may be TRBD1 (5 bases). Specimen: PBMCs. The CDR3 sequence is CASTNPRVQGGEQYF. The DNA for the CDR3 is TGTGCCAGCACGAACCCCAGGGTTCAAGGTGGCGAGCAGTACTTC.